This TCR beta chain comes out of a study of OX40 agonist ivuxolimab in advanced cancers. Study-level background: Hepatocellular carcinoma, melanoma, renal cell or head and neck cancer occurred in dose-escalation patients. Of the participants, 35% to 50% had some prior anti-PD-1, anti-PD-L1 or anti-CTLA-4 therapy, which was allowed.

The CDR3 totals 14 residues. Germline values: CDR1 MDHEN, CDR2 SYDVKM. The germline V and J ends were trimmed by 7 bases and 4 bases, with 16 bases remaining between them. Baseline, cycle 4 day 1, and cycle 7 day 1 were the blood sampling points. The study, taken as a whole, reports: Both CD4+ and CD8+ T cell populations in blood had undergone clonal expansion by week 6 at 0.1 to 3.0 mg/kg.

The table came from immunoSEQ multiplex PCR; TCRdb's copy has only in-frame clones and leaves some out. The table shows fewer than 70,000 clones, with 75% to 85% occurring only once. Turning to this clone: Antigen specificity is unknown.

The rearrangement links TRBV28 to TRBJ1-2, with D unclear. The receptor's source is an adult with an advanced solid tumor such as melanoma, head and neck, liver or kidney cancer. The sequencing here drew on CD4+ or CD8+ T cells sorted from blood, taken in a trial of the OX40 agonist ivuxolimab. The CDR3 DNA follows: TGTGCCAGCACCACCGCTGAAAGGACCTATGGCTACACCTTC. This gives the protein CASTTAERTYGYTF.